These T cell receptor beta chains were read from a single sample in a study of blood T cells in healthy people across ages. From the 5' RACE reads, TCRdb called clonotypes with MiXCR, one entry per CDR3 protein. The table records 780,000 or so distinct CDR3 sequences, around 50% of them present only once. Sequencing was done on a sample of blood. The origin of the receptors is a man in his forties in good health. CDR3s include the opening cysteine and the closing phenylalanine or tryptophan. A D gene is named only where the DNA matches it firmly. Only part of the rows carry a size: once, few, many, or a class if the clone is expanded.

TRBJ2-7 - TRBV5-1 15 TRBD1 CASSWGTGIIDEQYF TGCGCCAGCAGCTGGGGGACAGGGATCATCGACGAGCAGTACTTC
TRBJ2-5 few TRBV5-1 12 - CASSLEAETRYF TGCGCCAGCAGCTTGGAAGCAGAGACCCGGTACTTC
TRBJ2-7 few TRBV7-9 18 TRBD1 CASSSSDRAARVSYEQYF TGTGCCAGCAGCTCATCGGACAGGGCTGCGCGGGTATCCTACGAGCAGTACTTC
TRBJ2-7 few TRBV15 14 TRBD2 CATSPGLAAYEQYF TGTGCCACCAGTCCAGGACTAGCGGCCTACGAGCAGTACTTC
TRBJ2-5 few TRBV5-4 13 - CASSLELEETQYF TGTGCCAGCAGCTTGGAACTAGAAGAGACCCAGTACTTC
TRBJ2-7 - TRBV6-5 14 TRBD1 CASRSGTGYDEQYF TGTGCCAGCCGCTCCGGGACAGGGTACGACGAGCAGTACTTC
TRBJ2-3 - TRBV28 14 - CASSPGRRTDTQYF TGTGCCAGCAGTCCCGGGCGGCGCACAGATACGCAGTATTTT
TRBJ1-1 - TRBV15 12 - CATSRVEDEAFF TGTGCCACCAGCAGAGTCGAGGATGAAGCTTTCTTT
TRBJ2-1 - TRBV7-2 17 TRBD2 CASRGVTSGGSYNEQFF TGTGCCAGCAGGGGGGTTACTAGCGGGGGATCCTACAATGAGCAGTTCTTC
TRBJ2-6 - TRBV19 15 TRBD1 CASGTGGYGANVLTF TGTGCCAGCGGGACAGGGGGTTACGGGGCCAACGTCCTGACTTTC
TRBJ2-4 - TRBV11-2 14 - CASSLNRVGDIQYF TGTGCCAGCAGCTTAAACAGGGTGGGAGACATTCAGTACTTC
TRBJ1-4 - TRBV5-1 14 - CASSLGYEGEKLFF TGCGCCAGCAGCTTGGGTTATGAGGGTGAAAAACTGTTTTTT
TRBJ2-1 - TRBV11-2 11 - CASTDLDEQFF TGTGCCAGCACTGATCTCGATGAGCAGTTCTTC
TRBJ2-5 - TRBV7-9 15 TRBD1 CASSTSQGLQEAQYF TGTGCCAGCAGTACATCACAGGGGCTCCAAGAGGCCCAGTACTTC
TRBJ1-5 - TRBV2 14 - CASGKDGSNQPQHF TGTGCCAGCGGTAAGGACGGCAGCAATCAGCCCCAGCATTTT
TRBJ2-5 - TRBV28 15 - CASSSRLGLQETQYF TGTGCCAGCAGTTCGCGCCTTGGACTTCAAGAGACCCAGTACTTC
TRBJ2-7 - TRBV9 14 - CASAREDPIYEQYF TGTGCCAGCGCTCGGGAAGACCCAATATACGAGCAGTACTTC
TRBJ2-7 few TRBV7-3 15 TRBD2 CASSRLAGESYEQYF TGTGCCAGCAGCCGACTAGCGGGAGAGTCCTACGAGCAGTACTTC
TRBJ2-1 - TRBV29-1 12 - CSVDSSGNEQFF TGCAGCGTTGACAGCTCAGGCAATGAGCAGTTCTTC
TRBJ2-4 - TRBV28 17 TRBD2 CASSLLGAGGTKNIQYF TGTGCCAGCAGTTTATTGGGAGCGGGAGGGACCAAAAACATTCAGTACTTC
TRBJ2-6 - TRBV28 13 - CARQVPGANVLTF TGTGCCAGACAGGTGCCCGGGGCCAACGTCCTGACTTTC
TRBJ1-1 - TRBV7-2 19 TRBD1 CASSLMGGRQGALNTEAFF TGTGCCAGCAGCCTAATGGGGGGAAGACAGGGGGCGTTGAACACTGAAGCTTTCTTT
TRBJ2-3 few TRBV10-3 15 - CAISESSPYTDTQYF TGTGCCATCAGTGAGTCGTCACCCTACACAGATACGCAGTATTTT
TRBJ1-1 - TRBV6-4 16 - CASRPHPGGLNTEAFF TGTGCCAGCAGGCCCCATCCCGGGGGATTGAACACTGAAGCTTTCTTT